This passage covers 4 T cell receptor beta chains from one sample sequenced in a study of regulatory T cells in long-lasting Graves disease. Sample time point: newly diagnosed GD, antithyroid drugs for less than 3 months. After RNA was extracted from PBMCs, the TCR library was made from it. Both iRepertoire HTBI primers and Arm-PCR of CDR3 regions were used to build the TCR beta libraries. TCRdb re-derived calls from the multiplex PCR reads in MiXCR, one entry per CDR3 protein. The sample carries about 310,000 distinct CDR3 sequences, roughly 18% recorded once. The specimen was peripheral blood mononuclear cells (PBMCs), collected at new diagnosis, from a patient treated with antithyroid drugs. The receptors were sampled from a female donor with Graves disease.

The V call is TRBV25-1, the J call TRBJ1-5, with D perhaps matching TRBD1 (6 bases). The CDR3 totals 15 residues. Trimming took off 1 base at V and 6 bases at J, with 13 bases between the two ends. CDR1 and CDR2 (germline): MGHDK, SYGVNS. The CDR3 DNA sequence: TGTGCCAGCAGTGAATCGAACAGGGAGGGTCAGCCCCAGCATTTT. It translates to CASSESNREGQPQHF.

This clonotype was counted ten times or more. The J gene is TRBJ1-1, the V gene TRBV28, with a possible D match to TRBD1 (6 bases). The CDR3 contains 16 residues. The germline V and J ends were trimmed by 5 bases and 0 bases, with 16 bases remaining between them. The germline V gene encodes CDR1 MDHEN and CDR2 SYDVKM. The DNA of the CDR3 is TGTGCCAGCAGTCCCCCCAACAGGGCCTTGAACACTGAAGCTTTCTTT. This sequence encodes CASSPPNRALNTEAFF.

This clonotype was seen only a few times. The rearrangement joins TRBV4-1 to TRBJ2-7; no reliable D call. The germline gives CDR1 MGHRA, CDR2 YSYEKL. The V end lost 2 bases, the J end lost 0 bases, and 5 bases lay between the germline ends. This CDR3 region has 13 residues. The CDR3, as DNA: TGCGCCAGCAGCCAATCTCGCTCCTACGAGCAGTACTTC. Residues: CASSQSRSYEQYF.

At least ten counts were recorded for this clonotype. This sequence joins TRBV28 and TRBJ2-1; TRBD2 might be the D (6 bases). The CDR3 loop spans 16 amino acids. Trimming shortened V by 6 bases and J by 1 base, and 16 bases separated the two germline ends. CDR1 and CDR2 from the germline V gene are MDHEN and SYDVKM. This CDR3 is CASSPAGRESYNEQFF. CDR3 in DNA: TGTGCCAGCAGCCCCGCTGGCCGGGAGTCCTACAATGAGCAGTTCTTC.